This TCR beta chain is from a study of regulatory T cells in long-lasting Graves disease. The V gene end was trimmed by 1 base and the J gene end by 1 base; junction bases not matched to a gene: 0. The germline gives CDR1 LNHNV, CDR2 YYDKDF (reference sequence). The CDR3 length is 15 residues. Study-level findings and limits: Persistent Graves' patients showed reduced TCR diversity versus newly diagnosed patients.

This clonotype has a count of ten or more. What it recognizes is unknown. Libraries of TCR beta came from iRepertoire HTBI primers plus Arm-PCR of CDR3 regions. A single record per CDR3 protein comes from TCRdb applying MiXCR to the multiplex PCR reads. Of about 220,000 distinct CDR3 sequences in the sample, roughly a fifth were seen once. As to time point: newly diagnosed GD, antithyroid drugs for less than 3 months. The authors made the TCR library using RNA they extracted from PBMCs. This same sample was also taken into another study, of T cells in Graves' hyperthyroidism and ophthalmopathy. From that second work: A set of HTBI primers served as the primers for a first-round RT-PCR of the TCR CDR3. Among clonotypes expanded in thyroid above 0.001, most were also found in blood.

The sequences come from peripheral blood mononuclear cells (PBMCs), collected at new diagnosis, from a patient treated with antithyroid drugs. This TCR was sampled from a woman aged 25-40 years with Graves disease. The chain recombines TRBV15 with TRBJ1-4, with 7 bases aligning to TRBD1. CDR3: CATSRGQGTNEKLFF. CDR3 nucleotide sequence: TGTGCCACCAGCAGAGGACAGGGAACTAATGAAAAACTGTTTTTT.